This record concerns one T cell receptor beta chain sequence. The antigen remains undetermined. While the first cohort had over 650 subjects, the donors belonged to the separate validation cohort of 100 to 150 subjects. Germline V gives CDR1 MDHEN, CDR2 SYDVKM. The CDR3 runs 17 residues. The germline V and J ends were trimmed by 2 bases and 1 base, with 14 bases remaining between them. These data come from a study of cytomegalovirus exposure and HLA in healthy donors. Data came from immunoSEQ multiplex PCR; TCRdb stores just in-frame clones and leaves some out. The table includes around 300,000 clones, about 85% detected once. Findings and caveats of the study: The finding came from a later analysis; first-cohort TCR clusters tended to co-occur in the roughly 110 validation repertoires. Under in vitro conditions, a few CMV-associated chains were confirmed as specific for CMV antigens. Among TCR beta chains, those listed as cytomegalovirus-associated numbered about 160.

The TCR was taken from a woman aged 25 to 39 in good health and CMV-seropositive. The chain links TRBV28 to TRBJ2-2; D is perhaps TRBD1 or TRBD2 (6 bases each). Sequencing was carried out using PBMCs. The CDR3 is CASSLGGLRGNTGELFF. The CDR3 coding sequence is TGTGCCAGCAGTTTAGGGGGGCTCCGAGGGAACACCGGGGAGCTGTTTTTT.